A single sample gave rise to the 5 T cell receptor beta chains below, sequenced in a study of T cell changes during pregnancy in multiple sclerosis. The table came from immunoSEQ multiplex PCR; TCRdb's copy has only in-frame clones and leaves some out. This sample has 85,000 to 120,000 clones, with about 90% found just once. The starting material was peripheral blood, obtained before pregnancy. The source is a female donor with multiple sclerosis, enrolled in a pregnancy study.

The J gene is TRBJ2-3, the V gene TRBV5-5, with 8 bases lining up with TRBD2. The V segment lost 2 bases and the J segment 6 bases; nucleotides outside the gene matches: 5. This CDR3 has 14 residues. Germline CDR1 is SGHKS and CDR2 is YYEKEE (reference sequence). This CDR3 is CASSLERGGDTQYF. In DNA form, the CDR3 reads TGTGCCAGCAGCTTAGAACGGGGGGGGGATACGCAGTATTTT.

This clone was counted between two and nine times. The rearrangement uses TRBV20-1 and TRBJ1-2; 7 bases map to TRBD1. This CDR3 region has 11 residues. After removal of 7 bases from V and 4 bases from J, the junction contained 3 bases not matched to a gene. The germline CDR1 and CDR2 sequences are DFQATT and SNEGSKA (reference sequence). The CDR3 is CSGDSSYGYTF. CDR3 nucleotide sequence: TGCAGTGGGGACAGTAGCTATGGCTACACCTTC.

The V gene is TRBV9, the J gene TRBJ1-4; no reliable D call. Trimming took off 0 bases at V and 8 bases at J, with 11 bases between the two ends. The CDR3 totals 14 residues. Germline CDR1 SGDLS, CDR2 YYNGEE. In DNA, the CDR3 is TGTGCCAGCAGCGTAGGGCCTACTATGGAAAAACTGTTTTTT. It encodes CASSVGPTMEKLFF.

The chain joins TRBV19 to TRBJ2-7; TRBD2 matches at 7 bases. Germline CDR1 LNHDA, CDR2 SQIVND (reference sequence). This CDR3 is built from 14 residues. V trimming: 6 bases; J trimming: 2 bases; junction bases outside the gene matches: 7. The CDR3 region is CASSTASGPYEQYF. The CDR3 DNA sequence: TGTGCCAGTAGCACGGCTAGCGGACCCTACGAGCAGTACTTC.

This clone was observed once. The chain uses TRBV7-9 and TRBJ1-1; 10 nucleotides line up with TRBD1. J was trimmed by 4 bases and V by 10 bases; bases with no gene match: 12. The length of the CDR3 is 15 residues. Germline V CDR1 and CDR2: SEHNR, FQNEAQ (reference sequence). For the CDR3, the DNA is TGTGCCACCGTCAGGGACAGGGGAATGGGCACTGAAGCTTTCTTT. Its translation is CATVRDRGMGTEAFF.